Presented here are 15 T cell receptor beta chains from one specimen sequenced in a study of T cells after yellow fever vaccination. TCRdb reprocessed the 5' RACE reads with MiXCR, giving one entry per CDR3 protein. The sample lists about 340,000 distinct CDR3 sequences; over 8% were seen once. The source was PBMCs, collected on the day of the first yellow fever vaccination. These receptor sequences come from a man between 18 and 29 years old who received the YFV17D yellow fever vaccine.

The CDR3 coding sequence is TGTGCCAGTAGCACGACAGGAACTGAAGCTTTCTTT. It yields the protein CASSTTGTEAFF. The chain joins TRBV19 to TRBJ1-1; D is possibly TRBD1 (6 bases). The CDR3 has 12 residues. The V gene's germline CDR1 is LNHDA and CDR2 SQIVND (reference sequence). With 6 bases removed from V and 5 bases from J, the gap between germline ends came to 10 bases.

This clonotype was seen only a few times. The V gene is TRBV29-1, the J gene TRBJ1-2; possibly TRBD1 for D (6 bases). Trimming took 6 bases from V and 2 from J, leaving 10 bases between them. The CDR3 has 12 residues. Germline loops: CDR1 SQVTM, CDR2 ANQGSEA. CDR3 residues: CSVTGANYGYTF. The DNA of the CDR3 is TGCAGCGTAACGGGGGCAAACTATGGCTACACCTTC.

This clonotype was recorded a few times. The chain joins TRBV20-1 to TRBJ2-3; 7 nucleotides align to TRBD2. V dropped 3 bases and J dropped 8; count of bases not matched to a gene: 14. Germline V gene data show CDR1 as DFQATT and CDR2 as SNEGSKA (reference sequence). This CDR3 region has 15 residues. CDR3 loop: CSASVAGEWWGTQYF. The CDR3 nucleotides read TGCAGTGCTAGCGTCGCGGGGGAGTGGTGGGGTACGCAGTATTTT.

This clonotype was seen a handful of times. This chain joins TRBV6-1 and TRBJ1-1, with D possibly being TRBD1 (6 bases). V dropped 7 bases and J dropped 8 bases, with 17 bases sitting between them. The CDR3 consists of 13 residues. Germline V CDR1 and CDR2: MNHNS, SASEGT. CDR3 bases: TGTGCCAGCAATACCCCCGCCGGGACAGAAGCTTTCTTT. Protein product: CASNTPAGTEAFF.

This chain links TRBV20-1 with TRBJ1-1, with D unresolved. The ends were cut back, 1 base at V and 4 bases at J, with 7 bases in the middle. This CDR3 is built from 12 residues. From germline, CDR1 is DFQATT and CDR2 SNEGSKA (reference sequence). The DNA of the CDR3 is TGCAGTGCTAGAGGAGGGCCCACTGAAGCTTTCTTT. It translates to CSARGGPTEAFF.

This clonotype turned up a few times. The CDR3 sequence is CASSYRGQFEQYV. The CDR3 DNA sequence: TGTGCCAGCAGTTACAGGGGTCAGTTCGAGCAGTACGTC. J is TRBJ2-7 and V is TRBV6-2 or TRBV6-3; TRBD1 might be the D (5 bases). Trimming removed 2 bases at V and 6 bases at J, with 11 bases between. Germline V CDR1 and CDR2: MNHEY, SVGEGT. The CDR3 is 13 residues long.

This clonotype was counted a few times. The rearrangement joins TRBV6-1 to TRBJ2-7; TRBD1 aligns across 9 bases. The CDR3 runs 14 residues. V lost 6 bases to trimming and J lost 2 bases; unmatched junction nucleotides: 5. The germline CDR1 and CDR2 sequences are MNHNS and SASEGT. The CDR3: CASSPDRGAYEQYF. CDR3 sequence (DNA): TGTGCCAGCAGCCCGGACAGGGGAGCCTACGAGCAGTACTTC.

In this sample, this clonotype turned up many times. V is TRBV28 and J is TRBJ2-7, with D perhaps given as TRBD1 or TRBD2 (5 bases each). In germline, CDR1 is MDHEN, CDR2 SYDVKM. The V gene lost 5 bases and the J gene lost 1 base, with 12 bases spanning the gap. CDR3 length: 14 residues. The CDR3 loop is CASSRGTASYEQYV. The CDR3 bases are TGTGCCAGCAGTCGTGGGACGGCTTCCTACGAGCAGTACGTC.

This clonotype occurred a few times. This chain links TRBV9 with TRBJ2-1, with D possibly being TRBD1 (6 bases). Trimming pared 3 bases from V and 10 bases from J, leaving 11 bases between. The germline V gene encodes CDR1 SGDLS and CDR2 YYNGEE. The CDR3 is 12 amino acids. In nucleotides, the CDR3 is TGTGCCAGCAGCGCACCCGGGACAGAGCAGTTCTTC. Encoded protein: CASSAPGTEQFF. Based on the CDR3 plus reference TRBV9 and TRBJ2-1, the full variable domain is DSGVTQTPKHLITATGQRVTLRCSPRSGDLSVYWYQQSLDQGLQFLIQYYNGEERAKGNILERFSAQQFPDLHSELNLSSLELGDSALYFCASSAPGTEQFFGPGTRLTVL.

This clonotype was recorded at least ten times. V and J are TRBV7-3 and TRBJ2-2; 8 bases are a match to TRBD2. The CDR3 loop spans 14 amino acids. The V gene's germline CDR1 is SGHTA and CDR2 FQGTGA. The trim removed 4 bases at V and 5 bases at J, leaving 3 bases unmatched. CDR3 sequence reads: CASSSRGGTGELFF. CDR3 coding DNA: TGTGCCAGCAGCTCCCGGGGGGGGACCGGGGAGCTGTTTTTT.

The J gene is TRBJ2-6, the V gene TRBV15; unclear D gene. Between the trimmed V and J ends, which lost 0 bases and 11 bases, there was a span of 8 bases. The germline gives CDR1 LNHNV, CDR2 YYDKDF (reference sequence). The CDR3 contains 13 residues. The CDR3 spells CATSRDKGYVLTF. CDR3 in DNA: TGTGCCACCAGCAGAGATAAGGGATACGTCCTGACTTTC.

This clonotype was picked up a small number of times. The chain is built from TRBV29-1 and TRBJ2-3; perhaps TRBD2 as D (5 bases). This CDR3 spans 11 amino acids. The germline V gene has CDR1 SQVTM and CDR2 ANQGSEA. Trimming removed 7 bases at V and 5 bases at J, with 10 bases between. In nucleotides, the CDR3 is TGCAGCGGACTATCAGGAGATACGCAGTATTTT. Amino acids: CSGLSGDTQYF.

This clonotype was counted ten times or more. The chain carries TRBV6-1 and TRBJ2-7; TRBD2 matches 13 bases. J was trimmed by 3 bases and V by 6 bases; bases with no gene match: 5. The CDR3 spans 15 residues. In germline, CDR1 is MNHNS, CDR2 SASEGT. The chain's CDR3 is CASRMGLAGIYEQYV. Here the CDR3 DNA reads TGTGCCAGCAGAATGGGACTAGCGGGAATCTACGAGCAGTACGTC.

This clonotype was recorded at least ten times. CDR3 DNA sequence: TGCAGGGGGGCCGGGGGACAGGGGCCAGAGACCCAGTACTTC. Protein product: CRGAGGQGPETQYF. J is TRBJ2-5 and V is TRBV20-1; 10 nucleotides align to TRBD1. This CDR3 region has 14 residues. Per germline, CDR1 DFQATT and CDR2 SNEGSKA (reference sequence).

This clonotype was picked up a small number of times. The chain is built from TRBV6-5 and TRBJ2-7; D possibly matches TRBD1 or TRBD2 (6 bases each). The CDR3 runs to 11 residues. The germline V gene has CDR1 MNHEY and CDR2 SVGAGI. Trimming cost V 9 bases and J 2 bases, with 8 bases left between them. CDR3 amino acids: CARRDTYEQYV. CDR3 coding DNA: TGTGCCAGGCGGGACACCTACGAGCAGTACGTC.